What follows are 29 T cell receptor beta chains derived from one specimen sequenced in a study of blood T cell repertoires in COVID-19. Produced via immunoSEQ multiplex PCR; TCRdb's table is partial and in-frame only. The repertoire has under 450,000 clones, about 91% of them found once; the top ten carry over 9.5%. Source material: peripheral blood. Source of these receptors: a woman aged 45 to 65 with COVID-19, enrolled during active disease.

The chain joins TRBV28 to TRBJ1-2; 7 nucleotides match TRBD1. V trimming: 6 bases; J trimming: 8 bases; junction bases outside the gene matches: 6. Looked up from germline, CDR1 is MDHEN and CDR2 is SYDVKM. This CDR3 region has 12 residues. CDR3: CASSEGAPGYTF. Here the CDR3 DNA reads TGTGCCAGCAGCGAGGGGGCGCCGGGCTACACCTTC.

The rearrangement uses TRBV7-2 and TRBJ1-6; the D gene is possibly TRBD1 (6 bases). CDR1 and CDR2 from the germline V gene are SGHTA and FQGNSA. Trimming shortened V by 6 bases and J by 8 bases, and 14 bases separated the two germline ends. The CDR3 sequence is 14 residues long. The CDR3 spells CASSHTAGDSPLHF. CDR3 bases: TGTGCCAGCAGTCATACAGCAGGGGATTCACCCCTCCACTTT.

The genes are TRBV27 and TRBJ2-7, with 10 bases aligning to TRBD1. The CDR3 is 14 amino acids. The germline CDR1 and CDR2 sequences are MNHEY and SMNVEV (reference sequence). The ends lost 7 bases at V and 6 bases at J; junction bases unmatched: 9. As DNA, the CDR3 is TGTGCCAGCATCCCCGGGACAGGGGCGCTCGAGCAGTACTTC. Protein: CASIPGTGALEQYF.

The chain employs TRBV7-3 and TRBJ1-1; D is uncertain. Germline assignment: CDR1 SGHTA and CDR2 FQGTGA. Trimming removed 6 bases at V and 1 base at J, with 9 bases between. The CDR3 is made up of 13 amino acids. The CDR3 coding sequence is TGTGCCAGCAGTTTCGTGAGGAACACTGAAGCTTTCTTT. Its translation: CASSFVRNTEAFF. Full variable domain (outside the CDR3, taken from reference TRBV7-3 and TRBJ1-1): GAGVSQTPSNKVTEKGKYVELRCDPISGHTALYWYRQSLGQGPEFLIYFQGTGAADDSGLPNDRFFAVRPEGSVSTLKIQRTERGDSAVYLCASSFVRNTEAFFGQGTRLTVV.

The chain employs TRBV6-5 and TRBJ2-1; TRBD2 matches 8 bases. Trimming removed 6 bases from V and 2 bases from J; junction bases left unmatched: 3. Per germline, CDR1 MNHEY and CDR2 SVGAGI. The CDR3 is 14 residues long. This CDR3 reads CASRSAGAYNEQFF. CDR3 DNA: TGTGCCAGCAGGTCAGCGGGGGCCTACAATGAGCAGTTCTTC.

The rearrangement joins TRBV5-6 to TRBJ1-1, with D possibly matching TRBD1 (6 bases). Germline values: CDR1 SGHDT, CDR2 YYEEEE. The CDR3 spans 18 residues. V was pared by 0 bases and J by 8 bases, with 26 bases between. CDR3 residues: CASSLGRYRAILSKEAFF. The CDR3 region has the DNA TGTGCCAGCAGCTTGGGACGTTACAGGGCCATTCTTTCAAAGGAAGCTTTCTTT.

The sample holds one count of this clone. V gene TRBV6-5 combines with J gene TRBJ1-2; D possibly corresponds to TRBD1 (5 bases). V lost 1 base to trimming and J lost 7 bases, with 10 bases between them. The germline CDR1 and CDR2 sequences are MNHEY and SVGAGI. This CDR3 contains 13 residues. For the CDR3, the DNA is TGTGCCAGCAGTTACTTCCAGGGCGGTGGCTACACCTTC. This gives the protein CASSYFQGGGYTF.

The chain uses TRBV30 and TRBJ1-2; D is unresolved. This CDR3 is built from 15 residues. V was pared by 4 bases and J by 4 bases, with 19 bases between. CDR1 is GTSNPN and CDR2 is SVGIG in the germline V gene (reference sequence). The CDR3 reads CAWIGGSTQSYGYTF. For the CDR3, the DNA is TGTGCCTGGATAGGTGGGAGCACTCAGTCCTATGGCTACACCTTC. The full variable domain, completed using reference TRBV30 and TRBJ1-2, is SQTIHQWPATLVQPVGSPLSLECTVEGTSNPNLYWYRQAAGRGLQLLFYSVGIGQISSEVPQNLSASRPQDRQFILSSKKLLLSDSGFYLCAWIGGSTQSYGYTFGSGTRLTVV.

The genes are TRBV30 and TRBJ1-1; perhaps TRBD1 as D (5 bases). This CDR3 spans 13 amino acids. V lost 1 base, J lost 6 bases, and 12 bases lay in between. CDR1 and CDR2 (germline): GTSNPN, SVGIG (reference sequence). DNA for the CDR3: TGTGCCTGGAGTGGTCAGGGAGGGGCTGAAGCTTTCTTT. Encoded protein: CAWSGQGGAEAFF.

The chain is built from TRBV2 and TRBJ2-1, with 13 bases fitting TRBD2. V gave up 5 bases and J gave up 9 bases; unmatched junction bases: 13. The CDR3 length is 17 residues. The V gene's germline CDR1 is SNHLY and CDR2 FYNNEI. The chain's CDR3 is CASSTTGTSGVGGEQFF. The CDR3 DNA reads TGTGCCAGCAGTACCACCGGGACTAGCGGGGTGGGGGGTGAGCAGTTCTTC.

The rearrangement joins TRBV2 to TRBJ1-1; tentative D call: TRBD1 (6 bases). This CDR3 region has 13 residues. V lost 8 bases and J 5 bases, leaving 15 bases between the germline ends. Germline CDR1 reads SNHLY; CDR2 reads FYNNEI. CDR3 DNA sequence: TGTGCCAGCCGGGGGGTTCAGGGGACTGAAGCTTTCTTT. Protein sequence: CASRGVQGTEAFF.

The chain employs TRBV6-6 and TRBJ1-5; 7 bases line up with TRBD1. In germline, CDR1 is MNHNY, CDR2 SVGAGI (reference sequence). V lost 7 bases, J lost 0 bases, and 6 bases stayed unmatched. The CDR3 has 15 residues. The CDR3 here is CASTGTEHSNQPQHF. As DNA, the CDR3 is TGTGCCAGCACCGGGACAGAGCATAGCAATCAGCCCCAGCATTTT.

The chain is built from TRBV28 and TRBJ2-7; 7 bases fit TRBD1. V was pared by 5 bases and J by 5 bases, with 9 bases of the junction left unmatched. Per the germline V gene, CDR1 is MDHEN and CDR2 is SYDVKM. This CDR3 is built from 14 residues. The CDR3 here is CASSRMTGNHEQYF. CDR3 nucleotide sequence: TGTGCCAGCAGTCGGATGACAGGGAACCACGAGCAGTACTTC.

The chain carries TRBV5-1 and TRBJ1-1; 10 bases are shared with TRBD1. Germline CDR1 and CDR2: SGHRS and YFSETQ. The CDR3 spans 16 residues. Trimming took 4 bases from V and 7 from J; bases not matched to a gene: 13. CDR3 sequence: CASSVTPGQGIGEAFF. The CDR3 DNA is TGCGCCAGCAGCGTAACTCCGGGACAGGGGATAGGTGAAGCTTTCTTT.

V usage is TRBV13 and J usage is TRBJ1-2, with 12 positions matching TRBD1. With V trimmed by 6 bases and J by 8 bases, 4 bases remained unmatched. The CDR3 loop spans 13 amino acids. Germline CDR1 is PRHDT and CDR2 is FYEKMQ (reference sequence). CDR3 DNA: TGTGCCAGCAGGGGACAGGGGGCTCAAGGCTACACCTTC. This gives the protein CASRGQGAQGYTF.

This rearrangement joins TRBV7-9 to TRBJ2-7; the D gene is possibly TRBD1 (6 bases). Germline V lookup: CDR1 SEHNR, CDR2 FQNEAQ (reference sequence). CDR3 size: 14 residues. V lost 2 bases and J lost 5, with 13 bases in between. As DNA, the CDR3 is TGTGCCAGCAGCTTATCAACAGGGCAGGACGAGCAGTACTTC. Encoded protein: CASSLSTGQDEQYF.

The CDR3 sequence: CASTRRGGRGTETQYF. Written as DNA, the CDR3 is TGTGCCAGCACACGGCGGGGGGGCCGTGGTACAGAGACCCAGTACTTC. The chain uses TRBV5-4 and TRBJ2-5, with TRBD2 matching 9 bases. The V gene's germline CDR1 is SGHNT and CDR2 YYREEE (reference sequence). The CDR3 sequence is 16 residues long. The V segment lost 6 bases and the J segment 4 bases; nucleotides outside the gene matches: 13.

The chain recombines TRBV3-1 (or the pseudogene TRBV3-2) with TRBJ1-1; D gene unclear. With 4 bases removed from V and 2 bases from J, the gap between germline ends came to 5 bases. The CDR3 length is 12 residues. The germline gives CDR1 LGHDT, CDR2 YNNKEL (reference sequence). The CDR3, as DNA: TGTGCCAGCAGCCCTCTAAACACTGAAGCTTTCTTT. Its protein product is CASSPLNTEAFF.

The rearrangement joins TRBV3-1 (or the pseudogene TRBV3-2) to TRBJ2-1, with 9 positions matching TRBD2. The CDR3 has 14 residues. Germline V gene data show CDR1 as LGHDT and CDR2 as YNNKEL (reference sequence). V lost 0 bases to trimming and J lost 15 bases; unmatched junction nucleotides: 9. The CDR3, as DNA: TGTGCCAGCAGCCAAGAAATAGCGGGGGCCCCATTGTTCTTC. Encoded protein: CASSQEIAGAPLFF.

The rearrangement joins TRBV4-1 to TRBJ1-6; TRBD1 might be the D (5 bases). Germline lookup yields CDR1 MGHRA and CDR2 YSYEKL. Trimming removed 10 bases at V and 6 bases at J, with 16 bases between. The CDR3 has 14 residues. The CDR3 protein is CATRWQGSNSPLHF. The DNA for the CDR3 is TGCGCCACGCGTTGGCAGGGATCTAATTCACCCCTCCACTTT.

This clone was seen once. The CDR3 loop is CASSPYQRTGGTDTQYF. The CDR3 DNA reads TGTGCCAGCAGCCCTTATCAGAGGACAGGGGGAACAGATACGCAGTATTTT. This chain uses TRBV3-1 (or the pseudogene TRBV3-2) with TRBJ2-3; 10 nucleotides match TRBD1. Germline CDR1 is LGHDT and CDR2 is YNNKEL (reference sequence). This CDR3 is built from 17 residues. The junction had 10 bases not matched to a gene; V was cut back by 4 bases and J by 3 bases.

This rearrangement joins TRBV9 to TRBJ1-5; perhaps TRBD1 as D (5 bases). The V and J ends lost 4 bases and 7 bases respectively, with 15 bases between them. The CDR3 sequence is 14 residues long. The germline V gene has CDR1 SGDLS and CDR2 YYNGEE. The CDR3 loop reads CASSPDKGWQPQHF. The DNA for the CDR3 is TGTGCCAGCAGCCCGGACAAGGGGTGGCAGCCCCAGCATTTT. Supplemented by reference TRBV9 and TRBJ1-5, the full variable domain reads DSGVTQTPKHLITATGQRVTLRCSPRSGDLSVYWYQQSLDQGLQFLIQYYNGEERAKGNILERFSAQQFPDLHSELNLSSLELGDSALYFCASSPDKGWQPQHFGDGTRLSIL.

This clone has a handful of counts. This chain links TRBV6-5 with TRBJ1-2; 7 bases fit TRBD1. The CDR3 consists of 14 residues. V trimming: 2 bases; J trimming: 7 bases; junction bases outside the gene matches: 7. CDR1 is MNHEY and CDR2 is SVGAGI in the germline V gene. The CDR3, as DNA: TGTGCCAGCAGTTACGGAGGGGGCGCCTTTGGCTACACCTTC. It specifies CASSYGGGAFGYTF.

The rearrangement uses TRBV30 and TRBJ1-5; weak D call: TRBD1 (5 bases). Germline assignment: CDR1 GTSNPN and CDR2 SVGIG (reference sequence). V gave up 3 bases and J gave up 6 bases, with 9 bases separating them. The CDR3 totals 12 residues. As DNA, the CDR3 is TGTGCCTGGAGCGGGGGGGGTCAGCCCCAGCATTTT. Amino acid sequence: CAWSGGGQPQHF.

V usage is TRBV9 and J usage is TRBJ2-2, with TRBD1 identical over 11 bases. Germline values: CDR1 SGDLS, CDR2 YYNGEE. This CDR3 contains 17 residues. After removal of 3 bases from V and 5 bases from J, the junction contained 9 bases not matched to a gene. Here the CDR3 reads CASSGPGTGGRTGELFF. The DNA of the CDR3 is TGTGCCAGCAGCGGCCCCGGGACAGGGGGGAGGACCGGGGAGCTGTTTTTT.

This sequence joins TRBV9 and TRBJ1-1; no reliable D call. There are 16 residues in the CDR3. From germline, CDR1 is SGDLS and CDR2 YYNGEE. V was trimmed by 3 bases and J by 1 base, leaving 16 bases between them. Written as DNA, the CDR3 is TGTGCCAGCAGCGCCCTACTCTCCGTCTCGAACACTGAAGCTTTCTTT. It encodes CASSALLSVSNTEAFF.

V is TRBV30 and J is TRBJ2-2, with D possibly matching TRBD2 (5 bases). The CDR3 sequence is 13 residues long. Germline CDR1 is GTSNPN and CDR2 is SVGIG (reference sequence). Trimming removed 4 bases at V and 1 base at J, with 7 bases between. This chain's CDR3 is CAWTRENTGELFF. The CDR3 nucleotides read TGTGCCTGGACGAGGGAGAACACCGGGGAGCTGTTTTTT.

This rearrangement joins TRBV7-2 to TRBJ1-1, with D possibly being TRBD1 (6 bases). Trimming took off 1 base at V and 2 bases at J, with 14 bases between the two ends. The germline CDR1 and CDR2 sequences are SGHTA and FQGNSA. CDR3 size: 16 residues. This chain's CDR3 is CASSLVRGRINTEAFF. Here the CDR3 DNA reads TGTGCCAGCAGCTTAGTCAGGGGCCGAATTAACACTGAAGCTTTCTTT.

The chain uses TRBV10-3 and TRBJ2-5; D is perhaps TRBD2 (6 bases). The CDR3 runs to 15 residues. CDR1 ENHRY and CDR2 SYGVKD come from the germline V gene. V lost 5 bases and J 5 bases, leaving 18 bases between the germline ends. CDR3 sequence (DNA): TGTGCCATCAGTTTCGGGGGTGGGGTCGCGGAGACCCAGTACTTC. Translated: CAISFGGGVAETQYF.